What follows are 32 T cell receptor beta chains derived from one specimen sequenced in a study of cytomegalovirus exposure and HLA in healthy donors. Primers included in the PCR were 60 Vbeta and 13 Jbeta primers. The repertoire was sequenced with immunoSEQ multiplex PCR; TCRdb's copy has only in-frame clones and lacks some. The table records 110,000 to 150,000 clones, roughly 68% of them present only once. Material for sequencing was PBMCs. The source is a man between 60 and 75 years old in good health and CMV-seronegative.

The rearrangement links TRBV5-1 to TRBJ2-2; 8 bases match TRBD1. The V gene's germline CDR1 is SGHRS and CDR2 YFSETQ. With V trimmed by 3 bases and J by 0 bases, 4 bases remained unmatched. This CDR3 spans 16 amino acids. The CDR3: CASSYSTGANTGELFF. The CDR3 coding sequence is TGCGCCAGCAGCTACTCGACAGGGGCGAACACCGGGGAGCTGTTTTTT.

This clone was detected only a few times. The chain links TRBV5-1 to TRBJ2-5; 11 nucleotides line up with TRBD2. This CDR3 has 15 residues. Germline V lookup: CDR1 SGHRS, CDR2 YFSETQ. The V segment lost 2 bases and the J segment 5 bases; nucleotides outside the gene matches: 5. The CDR3 spells CASSFLAGGIETQYF. CDR3 DNA sequence: TGCGCCAGCAGCTTCCTAGCGGGAGGTATCGAGACCCAGTACTTC. Drawing the rest from reference TRBV5-1 and TRBJ2-5, the complete variable domain is KAGVTQTPRYLIKTRGQQVTLSCSPISGHRSVSWYQQTPGQGLQFLFEYFSETQRNKGNFPGRFSGRQFSNSRSEMNVSTLELGDSALYLCASSFLAGGIETQYFGPGTRLLVL.

CDR3 nucleotides: TGTGCCAGCTCGGAGCGGGACACTGAAGCTTTCTTT. Translated: CASSERDTEAFF. J is TRBJ1-1 and V is TRBV6-6; D gene ambiguous. The V gene's germline CDR1 is MNHNY and CDR2 SVGAGI (reference sequence). This CDR3 is 12 amino acids long. With 8 bases removed from V and 3 bases from J, the gap between germline ends came to 10 bases.

This clone was seen once. CDR3 nucleotide sequence: TGCGCCAGCAGCCCCCACCTCCCTCTAGCGGGAGTATCCTACAATGAGCAGTTCTTC. It is translated as CASSPHLPLAGVSYNEQFF. The J gene is TRBJ2-1, the V gene TRBV5-1, with 10 bases aligning to TRBD2. This CDR3 is built from 19 residues. J gave up 1 base and V 4 bases, and 14 bases lay outside the gene matches. Germline loops: CDR1 SGHRS, CDR2 YFSETQ.

This clone has only a few counts. CDR3 protein: CASNTDRFEQYF. Here the CDR3 DNA reads TGTGCCAGCAACACCGACAGGTTCGAGCAGTACTTC. This chain links TRBV28 with TRBJ2-7; a possible D gene is TRBD1 (6 bases). This CDR3 is 12 amino acids long. V was cut by 7 bases and J by 6 bases, with 13 bases left in between. Germline assignment: CDR1 MDHEN and CDR2 SYDVKM.

This clone appeared once. The J gene is TRBJ2-2, the V gene TRBV29-1; TRBD2 aligns across 13 bases. V gave up 7 bases and J gave up 3 bases; unmatched junction bases: 2. There are 14 residues in the CDR3. The germline V gene encodes CDR1 SQVTM and CDR2 ANQGSEA. The CDR3 spells CSAGLAGDTGELFF. The CDR3 nucleotides read TGCAGCGCTGGACTAGCGGGAGACACCGGGGAGCTGTTTTTT.

The chain combines TRBV9 with TRBJ1-2; D perhaps matches TRBD1 (6 bases). CDR3 length: 16 amino acids. CDR1 and CDR2 (germline): SGDLS, YYNGEE. Trimming removed 0 bases at V and 4 bases at J, with 16 bases between. This CDR3 is CASSVGGGGSIYGYTF. DNA of the CDR3: TGTGCCAGCAGCGTAGGGGGGGGCGGATCCATCTATGGCTACACCTTC. The full variable domain, in which reference TRBV9 and TRBJ1-2 provide the parts outside the CDR3, is DSGVTQTPKHLITATGQRVTLRCSPRSGDLSVYWYQQSLDQGLQFLIQYYNGEERAKGNILERFSAQQFPDLHSELNLSSLELGDSALYFCASSVGGGGSIYGYTFGSGTRLTVV.

This clone was counted only a few times. The rearrangement joins TRBV2 to TRBJ2-6; D is ambiguous. This CDR3 contains 15 residues. V was shortened by 8 bases and J by 4 bases, with 15 bases between the two germline ends. Germline assignment: CDR1 SNHLY and CDR2 FYNNEI. The CDR3 DNA sequence: TGTGCCAGCTTGAACTTTGGTGTCGGGGCCAACGTCCTGACTTTC. This codes for CASLNFGVGANVLTF.

The table lists this clone with a count of one. In nucleotides, the CDR3 is TGTGCCTGGAGTGCGTACCGGAGGGTAGCGGACGAGCAGTACTTC. Amino acid sequence: CAWSAYRRVADEQYF. The chain couples TRBV30 to TRBJ2-7; D possibly corresponds to TRBD2 (6 bases). V gave up 1 base and J gave up 5 bases, with 18 bases separating them. The CDR3 has 15 residues. Per germline, CDR1 GTSNPN and CDR2 SVGIG (reference sequence).

The gene calls are TRBV28 and TRBJ1-2, with D unclear. V lost 6 bases and J 8 bases, leaving 19 bases between the germline ends. Per germline, CDR1 MDHEN and CDR2 SYDVKM. The CDR3 loop spans 14 amino acids. CDR3 in amino acids: CASSADGRRGGYTF. The CDR3 bases are TGTGCCAGCAGCGCGGACGGCCGCCGAGGGGGCTACACCTTC.

V gene TRBV19 combines with J gene TRBJ2-1, with TRBD1 identical over 8 bases. Germline V gene data show CDR1 as LNHDA and CDR2 as SQIVND (reference sequence). The junction had 7 bases not matched to a gene; V was cut back by 4 bases and J by 2 bases. CDR3 length equals 16 residues. The CDR3 loop is CASSTGDRSPYNEQFF. For the CDR3, the DNA is TGTGCCAGTAGTACGGGGGACAGGTCCCCCTACAATGAGCAGTTCTTC.

This chain links TRBV14 with TRBJ2-7; D is unclear. V lost 1 base and J 1 base, leaving 8 bases between the germline ends. CDR1 SGHDN and CDR2 FVKESK come from the germline V gene. The CDR3 runs 14 residues. CDR3: CASSQAADSYEQYF. As DNA, the CDR3 is TGTGCCAGCAGCCAAGCTGCAGATTCCTACGAGCAGTACTTC.

The chain uses TRBV9 and TRBJ1-5, with 10 bases lining up with TRBD1. This CDR3 has 13 residues. Losses at the gene ends were 4 bases for V and 10 bases for J; bases not matched to a gene: 5. Germline V gene lookup returns CDR1 SGDLS and CDR2 YYNGEE. The CDR3 reads CASSRDRGGPQHF. CDR3 DNA: TGTGCCAGCAGCAGGGACAGGGGTGGTCCCCAGCATTTT.

The chain couples TRBV19 to TRBJ2-2; 15 bases map to TRBD2. Germline V gene sequence: CDR1 LNHDA, CDR2 SQIVND (reference sequence). The trim removed 7 bases at V and 5 bases at J, leaving 26 bases unmatched. The CDR3 runs 23 residues. CDR3 region: CASIQSGTPTGLAGGSKTGELFF. CDR3 in DNA: TGTGCCAGTATCCAATCCGGGACACCAACTGGACTAGCGGGAGGGAGTAAGACCGGGGAGCTGTTTTTT.

A few counts support this clone. J is TRBJ2-7 and V is TRBV7-9; TRBD2 agrees at 10 bases. Germline CDR1 SEHNR, CDR2 FQNEAQ (reference sequence). The CDR3 length is 12 residues. With V trimmed by 7 bases and J by 7 bases, 4 bases remained unmatched. The CDR3 region has the DNA TGTGCCAGCACCATAGCGGGAGGAGAGCAGTACTTC. This codes for CASTIAGGEQYF.

This clone came up a few times. The chain is built from TRBV7-6 and TRBJ2-7, with 8 bases fitting TRBD2. The junction had 6 bases not matched to a gene; V was cut back by 5 bases and J by 3 bases. This CDR3 is built from 14 residues. The germline gives CDR1 SGHVS, CDR2 FNYEAQ. The CDR3 nucleotides read TGTGCCAGCAGCCCGGGACTAGTAGGCTACGAGCAGTACTTC. Its protein is CASSPGLVGYEQYF.

The table lists this clone with a few counts. The chain carries TRBV30 and TRBJ1-5; unclear D gene. Looked up from germline, CDR1 is GTSNPN and CDR2 is SVGIG (reference sequence). V was trimmed by 5 bases and J by 1 base, leaving 9 bases between them. The CDR3 has 13 residues. The CDR3 nucleotides are TGTGCCTGGGGTAAGACAAGCAATCAGCCCCAGCATTTT. Translating it yields CAWGKTSNQPQHF.

The V gene is TRBV6-1, the J gene TRBJ2-1; 10 nucleotides agree with TRBD2. The germline V gene has CDR1 MNHNS and CDR2 SASEGT. The V and J ends lost 2 bases and 5 bases, in that order; junction bases with no gene match: 3. The CDR3 consists of 15 residues. The DNA for the CDR3 is TGTGCCAGCAGTGAACTTAGCGGGAGGAACAATGAGCAGTTCTTC. This sequence encodes CASSELSGRNNEQFF.

The chain couples TRBV2 to TRBJ2-1; D may be TRBD2 (5 bases). This CDR3 spans 15 amino acids. Germline loops: CDR1 SNHLY, CDR2 FYNNEI. V lost 1 base and J lost 0, with 7 bases in between. CDR3 DNA sequence: TGTGCCAGCAGTGAAGACCGGGGCTCCTACAATGAGCAGTTCTTC. It specifies CASSEDRGSYNEQFF.

The genes are TRBV27 and TRBJ2-7, with TRBD2 matching 12 bases. The trim removed 6 bases at V and 3 bases at J, leaving 12 bases unmatched. This CDR3 is built from 17 residues. Per germline, CDR1 MNHEY and CDR2 SMNVEV (reference sequence). CDR3 residues: CASRGLAGGPHNYEQYF. The CDR3 DNA sequence: TGTGCCAGCAGAGGCCTAGCGGGAGGGCCCCACAACTACGAGCAGTACTTC.

The rearrangement links TRBV30 to TRBJ2-3; 9 bases align to TRBD1. J was trimmed by 1 base and V by 5 bases; bases with no gene match: 10. Germline V CDR1 and CDR2: GTSNPN, SVGIG (reference sequence). CDR3 size: 16 residues. CDR3 DNA: TGTGCCTGGTCGCCGGGACAGGGATGGGGCACAGATACGCAGTATTTT. Protein sequence: CAWSPGQGWGTDTQYF.

The chain's CDR3 is CASSEGQFLGHEKLFF. The DNA of the CDR3 is TGTGCCAGCAGTGAGGGACAATTTCTCGGCCATGAAAAACTGTTTTTT. The chain joins TRBV2 to TRBJ1-4, with a possible D match to TRBD1 (6 bases). Germline CDR1 is SNHLY and CDR2 is FYNNEI. The CDR3 has 16 residues. The V and J ends lost 3 bases and 6 bases respectively, with 17 bases between them.

This chain links TRBV27 with TRBJ1-5; no firm D call. V was trimmed by 3 bases and J by 3 bases, leaving 3 bases between them. The CDR3 totals 12 residues. The V gene's germline CDR1 is MNHEY and CDR2 SMNVEV (reference sequence). The CDR3, as DNA: TGTGCCAGCAGTTTTCTCAATCAGCCCCAGCATTTT. The encoded protein is CASSFLNQPQHF.

The V gene is TRBV6-1, the J gene TRBJ1-2; D is ambiguous. CDR1 and CDR2 (germline): MNHNS, SASEGT. Trimming stripped 7 bases from V and 6 bases from J, with 15 bases between. CDR3 length: 13 residues. The CDR3: CASTYLGVDGYTF. DNA of the CDR3: TGTGCCAGCACTTACCTCGGGGTGGATGGCTACACCTTC.

This rearrangement joins TRBV7-9 to TRBJ2-7; TRBD2 agrees at 8 bases. CDR3 length equals 13 residues. The germline V gene has CDR1 SEHNR and CDR2 FQNEAQ (reference sequence). V lost 5 bases and J lost 3; bases outside the gene matches: 3. This CDR3 reads CASSATSGYEQYF. CDR3 nucleotide sequence: TGTGCCAGCAGCGCCACTAGCGGCTACGAGCAGTACTTC.

V gene TRBV23-1 combines with J gene TRBJ1-5; 8 bases align to TRBD1. TRBV23-1 has ORF status, its function being uncertain. The CDR3 loop spans 12 amino acids. CDR3 sequence (DNA): TGCGCGGTACAGGGGGAGGGCCAGCCCCAGCATTTT. Protein product: CAVQGEGQPQHF.

V gene TRBV5-4 combines with J gene TRBJ1-2; 11 bases match TRBD1. Germline V CDR1 and CDR2: SGHNT, YYREEE (reference sequence). Unmatched junction bases numbered 10, after V lost 4 bases and J lost 8 bases. This CDR3 contains 15 residues. CDR3 protein: CASSVEGQGVRGYTF. The DNA for the CDR3 is TGTGCCAGCAGCGTGGAGGGACAGGGGGTGCGAGGCTACACCTTC.

This clone was seen a handful of times. CDR3 residues: CASSPLGGVNQPQHF. For the CDR3, the DNA is TGTGCCAGCAGTCCCTTAGGGGGGGTTAATCAGCCCCAGCATTTT. This chain uses TRBV7-9 with TRBJ1-5; TRBD1 is a possible D gene (6 bases). The CDR3 is made up of 15 amino acids. Germline V lookup: CDR1 SEHNR, CDR2 FQNEAQ (reference sequence). Trimming stripped 6 bases from V and 4 bases from J, with 16 bases between.

The rearrangement links TRBV7-9 to TRBJ2-7; D gene unclear. CDR1 SEHNR and CDR2 FQNEAQ come from the germline V gene (reference sequence). V was clipped by 4 bases and J by 2 bases, with 6 bases between them. This CDR3 spans 12 amino acids. CDR3 residues: CASSSTAYEQYF. CDR3 nucleotides: TGTGCCAGCAGCTCGACTGCCTACGAGCAGTACTTC.

This clone occurred once. The V gene is TRBV19, the J gene TRBJ1-4, with D possibly TRBD1 on 5 matching bases. V was cut by 7 bases and J by 4 bases, with 10 bases left in between. CDR1 is LNHDA and CDR2 is SQIVND in the germline V gene (reference sequence). This CDR3 contains 13 residues. The CDR3 DNA reads as TGTGCCAGTAACCGGGACTTTAATGAAAAACTGTTTTTT. Encoded protein: CASNRDFNEKLFF.

This clone has only a few counts. V and J are TRBV9 and TRBJ2-7; possible D gene TRBD1, 6 bases. Germline V gene lookup returns CDR1 SGDLS and CDR2 YYNGEE. Deletions cut 2 bases from V and 2 bases from J, with 11 bases between. The CDR3 is made up of 14 amino acids. CDR3 residues: CASSVSGTTYEQYF. For the CDR3, the DNA is TGTGCCAGCAGCGTCTCCGGGACAACCTACGAGCAGTACTTC.

The chain has TRBV10-3 and TRBJ2-3; 14 nucleotides agree with TRBD2. The CDR3 loop spans 14 amino acids. Germline loops: CDR1 ENHRY, CDR2 SYGVKD. The J segment lost 2 bases and the V segment lost 11 bases, leaving 3 bases of the junction unmatched. The CDR3 DNA reads as TGTGCCGCGGGACTAGCGGGAGACACAGATACGCAGTATTTT. It specifies CAAGLAGDTDTQYF.